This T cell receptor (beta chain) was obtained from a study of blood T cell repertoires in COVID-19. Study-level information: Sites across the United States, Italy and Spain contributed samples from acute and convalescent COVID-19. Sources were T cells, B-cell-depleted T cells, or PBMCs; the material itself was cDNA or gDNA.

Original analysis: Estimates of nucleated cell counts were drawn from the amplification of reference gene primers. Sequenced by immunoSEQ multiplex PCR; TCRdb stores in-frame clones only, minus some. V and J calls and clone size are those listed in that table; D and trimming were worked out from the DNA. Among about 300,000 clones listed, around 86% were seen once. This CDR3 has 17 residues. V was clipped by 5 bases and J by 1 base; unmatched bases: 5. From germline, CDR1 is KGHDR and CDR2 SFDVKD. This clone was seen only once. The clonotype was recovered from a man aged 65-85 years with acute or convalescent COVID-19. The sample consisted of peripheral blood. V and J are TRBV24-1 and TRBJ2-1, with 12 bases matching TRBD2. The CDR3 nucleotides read TGTGCCACCAGTGGCGCTAGCGGGAGGGCTTCCTACAATGAGCAGTTCTTC. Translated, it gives CATSGASGRASYNEQFF.